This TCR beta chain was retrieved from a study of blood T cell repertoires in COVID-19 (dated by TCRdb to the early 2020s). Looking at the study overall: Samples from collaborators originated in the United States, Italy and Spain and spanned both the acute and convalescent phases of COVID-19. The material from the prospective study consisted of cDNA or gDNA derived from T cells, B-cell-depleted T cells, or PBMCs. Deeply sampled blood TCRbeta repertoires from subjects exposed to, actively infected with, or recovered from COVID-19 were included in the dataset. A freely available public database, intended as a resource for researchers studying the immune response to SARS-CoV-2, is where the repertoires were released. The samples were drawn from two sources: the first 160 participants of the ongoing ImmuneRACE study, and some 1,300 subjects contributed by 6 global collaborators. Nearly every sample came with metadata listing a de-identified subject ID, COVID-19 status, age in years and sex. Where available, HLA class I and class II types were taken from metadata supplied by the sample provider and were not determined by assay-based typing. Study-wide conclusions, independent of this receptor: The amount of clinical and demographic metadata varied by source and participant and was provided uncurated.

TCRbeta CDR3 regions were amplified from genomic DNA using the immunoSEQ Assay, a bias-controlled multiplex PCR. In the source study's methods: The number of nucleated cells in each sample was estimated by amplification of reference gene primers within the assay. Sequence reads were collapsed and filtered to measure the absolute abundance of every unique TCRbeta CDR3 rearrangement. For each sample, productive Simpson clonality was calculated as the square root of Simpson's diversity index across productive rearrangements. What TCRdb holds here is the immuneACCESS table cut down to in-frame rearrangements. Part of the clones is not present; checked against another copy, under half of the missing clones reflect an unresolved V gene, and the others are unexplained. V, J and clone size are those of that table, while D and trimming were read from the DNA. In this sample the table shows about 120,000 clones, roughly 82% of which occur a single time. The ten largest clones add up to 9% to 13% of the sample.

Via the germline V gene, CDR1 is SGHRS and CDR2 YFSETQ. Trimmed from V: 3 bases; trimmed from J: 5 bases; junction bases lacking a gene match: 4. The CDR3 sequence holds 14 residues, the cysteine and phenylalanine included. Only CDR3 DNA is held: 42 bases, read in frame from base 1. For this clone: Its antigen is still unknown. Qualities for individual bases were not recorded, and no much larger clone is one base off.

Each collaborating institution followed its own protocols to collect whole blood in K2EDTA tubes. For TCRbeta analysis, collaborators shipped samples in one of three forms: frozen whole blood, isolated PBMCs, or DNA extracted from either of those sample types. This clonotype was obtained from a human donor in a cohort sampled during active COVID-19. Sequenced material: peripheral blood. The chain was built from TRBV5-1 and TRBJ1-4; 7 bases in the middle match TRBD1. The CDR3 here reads CASSWRQGNEKLFF. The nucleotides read TGCGCCAGCAGCTGGAGACAGGGAAATGAAAAACTGTTTTTT.